This T cell receptor (beta chain) was captured in a study of cytomegalovirus exposure and HLA in healthy donors. The wider study: From about 179 million T cells, an earlier analysis saw roughly 100 million unique TCR beta sequences.

Germline loops: CDR1 MNHEY, CDR2 SVGAGI. V gave up 4 bases and J gave up 5 bases, with 8 bases separating them. There are 12 residues in the CDR3. PCR used 60 Vbeta primers and 13 Jbeta primers. Sequenced by immunoSEQ multiplex PCR; TCRdb stores in-frame clones only, minus some. The data contain 150,000 to 200,000 clones, 75% to 80% of them singletons. The gene calls are TRBV6-5 and TRBJ1-2; D not certain. The sequence was obtained from a woman aged 40 to 50 in good health and CMV-seropositive. The specimen sequenced was PBMCs. The CDR3 region is CASSLADYGYTF. The CDR3 DNA follows: TGTGCCAGCAGTTTGGCGGATTATGGCTACACCTTC.